This T cell receptor beta chain was recorded in a study of T cells in narcolepsy. Study details: Healthy controls were enrolled alongside patients with narcolepsy type 1 or type 2.

Study-wide findings and caveats: Blood of same and different patients, but not healthy controls, reportedly held recurring autoreactive clonotypes.

Clones were sequenced by immunoSEQ multiplex PCR, and TCRdb holds only the in-frame ones, with some missing. The data contain more than 30,000 clones, about 84% of them singletons. The CDR3 consists of 14 residues. V shed 1 base and J shed 10 bases, with 17 bases lying between them. Germline V lookup: CDR1 SGDLS, CDR2 YYNGEE. On this clone: Its antigen is undetermined.

The specimen sequenced was CD45RA- memory CD4+ T cells from PBMCs. This sequence originates from a human donor with narcolepsy. The chain employs TRBV9 and TRBJ1-1; D possibly corresponds to TRBD1 (6 bases). In DNA form, the CDR3 reads TGTGCCAGCAGCGTACTTAACAGGGACACGGGAGCTTTCTTT. Translated: CASSVLNRDTGAFF.